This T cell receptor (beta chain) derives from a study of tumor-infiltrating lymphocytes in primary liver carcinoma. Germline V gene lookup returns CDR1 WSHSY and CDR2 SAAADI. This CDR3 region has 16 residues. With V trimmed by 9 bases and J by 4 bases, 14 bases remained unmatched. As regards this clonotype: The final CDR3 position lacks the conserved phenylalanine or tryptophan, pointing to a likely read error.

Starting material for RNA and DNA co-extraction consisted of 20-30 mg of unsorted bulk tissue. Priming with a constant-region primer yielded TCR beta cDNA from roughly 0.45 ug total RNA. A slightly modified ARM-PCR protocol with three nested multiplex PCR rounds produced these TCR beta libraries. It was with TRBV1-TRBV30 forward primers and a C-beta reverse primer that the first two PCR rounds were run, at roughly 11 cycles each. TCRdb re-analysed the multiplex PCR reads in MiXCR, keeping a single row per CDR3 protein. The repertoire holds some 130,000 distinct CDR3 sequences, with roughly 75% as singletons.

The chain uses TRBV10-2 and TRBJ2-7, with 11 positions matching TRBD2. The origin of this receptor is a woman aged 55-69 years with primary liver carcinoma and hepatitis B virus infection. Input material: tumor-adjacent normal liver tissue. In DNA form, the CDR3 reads TGCGCCAGTAGCCCGCCAACTAGCGGGAGAGGTTACGAGCAGTACTTG. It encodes CASSPPTSGRGYEQYL.